These T cell receptor beta chains were read from a single sample in a study of T cell responses to AZD1222 COVID-19 vaccine. Sequencing was performed with immunoSEQ multiplex PCR; in TCRdb, only in-frame clones are kept and a portion is missing. The sample shows approximately 150,000 clones, roughly 90% of them seen only once. The material was peripheral blood, obtained on day 0 of AZD1222 vaccination. These receptors originate from an adult in good health. Both conserved end residues are part of each CDR3. The D gene is left open where the match is weak. For some rows the clone size is stated as once, few or many, or as a class when expanded; others skip it.

d_gene | abundance | j_gene | v_gene | CDR3nt | CDR3aa
NA | NA | TRBJ2-7 | TRBV6-1 | TGTGCCAGCAGTGAGCAGGCGGACGGGTCCTACGAGCAGTACTTC | CASSEQADGSYEQYF
NA | NA | TRBJ1-2 | TRBV29-1 | TGCAGCGTTGAAAGTTACTATGGCTACACCTTC | CSVESYYGYTF
NA | NA | TRBJ1-5 | TRBV15 | TGTGCCACCAGCGCCCCGGAGCAGCCCCAGCATTTT | CATSAPEQPQHF
NA | NA | TRBJ1-2 | TRBV28 | TGTGCCAGCAGTTCCCCGGGACACCTTGGGGGCTACACCTTC | CASSSPGHLGGYTF
NA | NA | TRBJ1-2 | TRBV29-1 | TGCAGCGTTGTTCAGCCAGGGACCTATGGCTACACCTTC | CSVVQPGTYGYTF
TRBD1 | NA | TRBJ1-1 | TRBV7-9 | TGTGCCAGCAGCAGGGACAGGGGTCCTGAAGCTTTCTTT | CASSRDRGPEAFF
NA | NA | TRBJ1-5 | TRBV7-9 | TGTGCCAGCAGCTTAGAAGTTCTATCTCACCCTTTT | CASSLEVLSHPF
TRBD1 | NA | TRBJ2-2 | TRBV30 | TGTGCCTGGACCCCCGGGACAGGGGGATACACCGGGGAGCTGTTTTTT | CAWTPGTGGYTGELFF
TRBD2 | NA | TRBJ2-7 | TRBV2 | TGTGCCAGCAGTGGGTTGGCGGGAGCCTACGAGCAGTACTTC | CASSGLAGAYEQYF
NA | NA | TRBJ1-2 | TRBV2 | TGTGCCAGCAGTAAATATGGCTACACCTTC | CASSKYGYTF
NA | NA | TRBJ1-6 | TRBV7-8 | TGTGCCAGCGGTGCCTTGGATTCACCCCTCCACTTT | CASGALDSPLHF
NA | NA | TRBJ2-5 | TRBV29-1 | TGCAGCGTTGAACAGCCTCAAGAGACCCAGTACTTC | CSVEQPQETQYF
NA | NA | TRBJ1-1 | TRBV4-1 | TGCGCCAGCAGCCAAGTAACGAACACTGAAGCTTTCTTT | CASSQVTNTEAFF
NA | few | TRBJ1-2 | TRBV28 | TGTGCCAGCAGCCTGGAGGGATTTACAGGGAATGGCTACACCTTC | CASSLEGFTGNGYTF
NA | NA | TRBJ1-1 | TRBV11-3 | TGTGCCAGCAGCTCTTTCGGGGGGAGAACTGAAGCTTTCTTT | CASSSFGGRTEAFF
TRBD2 | NA | TRBJ2-1 | TRBV7-7 | TGTGCCAGCAGCGCCCTCGGGACTAGCGGGGCCAATGAGCAGTTCTTC | CASSALGTSGANEQFF
NA | once | TRBJ1-5 | TRBV10-3 | TGTGCCATCGCCTCCGCTGACCGGTTTGGGCAGCCCCAGCATTTT | CAIASADRFGQPQHF
TRBD2 | NA | TRBJ2-5 | TRBV10-2 | TGCGCCAGCGGGGCACTAGCGGAAGAGACCCAGTACTTC | CASGALAEETQYF
TRBD2 | once | TRBJ2-1 | TRBV11-2 | TGTGCCAGCAGCCGTCCTAGCGGGGACAATGAGCAGTTCTTC | CASSRPSGDNEQFF
NA | NA | TRBJ1-5 | TRBV28 | TGTGCCAGCAGCCCTATGGGGGTAGCTAATAGCAATCAGCCCCAGCATTTT | CASSPMGVANSNQPQHF
TRBD1 | NA | TRBJ1-1 | TRBV6-5 | TGTGCCAGCGCAGGGAGGACAGGGGGCACTGAAGCTTTCTTT | CASAGRTGGTEAFF
TRBD1 | NA | TRBJ1-2 | TRBV7-9 | TGTGCCAGCAGCCCCCTGGACAGGGACTATGGCTACACCTTC | CASSPLDRDYGYTF
TRBD1 | NA | TRBJ2-4 | TRBV27 | TGTGCCAGCAGTATAACAGGGGACATTCAGTACTTC | CASSITGDIQYF
TRBD2 | NA | TRBJ2-7 | TRBV5-4 | TGTGCCAGCAGCTTGGCCGGCGGGGGGCCGGCCTACGAGCAGTACTTC | CASSLAGGGPAYEQYF